A selection of T cell receptor beta chains follows, all from one sample in a study of graft-versus-host responses after intestinal transplantation. Sequencing used immunoSEQ multiplex PCR; TCRdb keeps in-frame clones, though not all of them. The profile shows roughly 51,000 clones, 80% to 90% of them singletons. The antigens of these receptors remain unknown. The sample in question was unstimulated CD4+ T cells sorted from spleen or lymph node cells, obtained before transplant. These receptors were taken from a human donor who was the organ donor for an intestinal transplant. Both conserved end residues are part of each CDR3. A D gene is named only where the DNA matches it firmly. Where a row states a size, it is once, few, many or the class of an expanded clone; other rows omit it.

v_call: TRBV11-3
clone_size: .
j_call: TRBJ1-2
d_call: .
cdr3_aa: CASSPSGLSQSGYTF
cdr3_nt: TGTGCCAGCAGCCCCTCGGGTCTATCCCAGAGTGGCTACACCTTC

v_call: TRBV6-6
clone_size: .
j_call: TRBJ2-1
d_call: TRBD1
cdr3_aa: CASSFPDRGNEQFF
cdr3_nt: TGTGCCAGCAGTTTCCCGGACAGGGGCAATGAGCAGTTCTTC

v_call: TRBV5-1
clone_size: .
j_call: TRBJ2-3
d_call: TRBD2
cdr3_aa: CASSLGLAGGTDTQYF
cdr3_nt: TGCGCCAGCAGCCTCGGACTAGCGGGAGGAACAGATACGCAGTATTTT

v_call: TRBV7-9
clone_size: once
j_call: TRBJ2-3
d_call: TRBD2
cdr3_aa: CASSFTAGGADTQYF
cdr3_nt: TGTGCCAGCAGCTTCACCGCGGGAGGTGCAGATACGCAGTATTTT

v_call: TRBV21-1
clone_size: .
j_call: TRBJ1-1
d_call: .
cdr3_aa: CASSKCAEADTEAFF
cdr3_nt: TGTGCCAGCAGCAAATGTGCAGAGGCGGACACTGAAGCTTTCTTT

v_call: TRBV28
clone_size: few
j_call: TRBJ1-5
d_call: TRBD1
cdr3_aa: CASSLGLRGAGNQPQHF
cdr3_nt: TGTGCCAGCAGCCTAGGGCTCAGGGGGGCAGGCAATCAGCCCCAGCATTTT

v_call: TRBV6-1
clone_size: .
j_call: TRBJ2-7
d_call: .
cdr3_aa: CASSISWSYEQYF
cdr3_nt: TGTGCCAGCAGTATTAGCTGGTCCTACGAGCAGTACTTC

v_call: TRBV5-1
clone_size: .
j_call: TRBJ1-2
d_call: TRBD1
cdr3_aa: CASRRTGSGIVYGYTF
cdr3_nt: TGCGCCAGCAGGAGGACAGGGTCAGGTATTGTCTATGGCTACACCTTC

v_call: TRBV18
clone_size: .
j_call: TRBJ2-1
d_call: .
cdr3_aa: CASSPLGGEQFF
cdr3_nt: TGTGCCAGCTCACCTCTAGGGGGAGAGCAGTTCTTC

v_call: TRBV15
clone_size: .
j_call: TRBJ2-3
d_call: TRBD2
cdr3_aa: CATSRDFGGVRADTQYF
cdr3_nt: TGTGCCACCAGCAGAGATTTTGGGGGGGTTCGCGCAGATACGCAGTATTTT

v_call: TRBV19
clone_size: .
j_call: TRBJ2-7
d_call: TRBD1
cdr3_aa: CASSWTGVANEQYF
cdr3_nt: TGTGCCAGTAGCTGGACAGGTGTAGCGAACGAGCAGTACTTC

v_call: TRBV6-6
clone_size: .
j_call: TRBJ1-1
d_call: .
cdr3_aa: CASSYGGNPNTEAFF
cdr3_nt: TGTGCCAGCAGTTACGGCGGCAACCCGAACACTGAAGCTTTCTTT

v_call: TRBV14
clone_size: few
j_call: TRBJ2-2
d_call: TRBD2
cdr3_aa: CASSRRTSGRAYGELFF
cdr3_nt: TGTGCCAGCAGCCGGAGGACTAGCGGGAGAGCTTACGGGGAGCTGTTTTTT

v_call: TRBV4-1
clone_size: .
j_call: TRBJ1-1
d_call: .
cdr3_aa: CASSRNPGRMNTEAFF
cdr3_nt: TGCGCCAGCAGCCGTAACCCGGGTCGGATGAACACTGAAGCTTTCTTC

v_call: TRBV2
clone_size: .
j_call: TRBJ2-1
d_call: .
cdr3_aa: CASKLEAPGQFF
cdr3_nt: TGTGCCAGCAAACTAGAGGCCCCCGGGCAGTTCTTC

v_call: TRBV4-1
clone_size: .
j_call: TRBJ1-5
d_call: .
cdr3_aa: CASSQMVSNQPQHF
cdr3_nt: TGCGCCAGCAGCCAAATGGTCAGTAATCAGCCCCAGCATTTT

v_call: TRBV7-2
clone_size: .
j_call: TRBJ2-1
d_call: TRBD2
cdr3_aa: CASSPGTSNEQFF
cdr3_nt: TGTGCCAGCAGCCCCGGGACTAGTAATGAGCAGTTCTTC

v_call: TRBV28
clone_size: .
j_call: TRBJ1-6
d_call: .
cdr3_aa: CASSWIGGNRHYNSPLHF
cdr3_nt: TGTGCCAGCAGTTGGATCGGGGGGAATCGACATTATAATTCACCCCTCCACTTT

v_call: TRBV25-1
clone_size: .
j_call: TRBJ1-4
d_call: .
cdr3_aa: CASRRAPNEKLFF
cdr3_nt: TGTGCCAGCAGGAGAGCTCCCAATGAAAAACTGTTTTTT

v_call: TRBV4-3
clone_size: .
j_call: TRBJ2-4
d_call: TRBD1
cdr3_aa: CASSQEGQGLAKNIQYF
cdr3_nt: TGCGCCAGCAGCCAAGAGGGACAGGGGCTAGCCAAAAACATTCAGTACTTC

v_call: TRBV6-5
clone_size: once
j_call: TRBJ2-7
d_call: .
cdr3_aa: CASSDGGTGYEQYF
cdr3_nt: TGTGCCAGCAGCGACGGGGGTACGGGGTACGAGCAGTACTTC

v_call: TRBV28
clone_size: .
j_call: TRBJ2-5
d_call: .
cdr3_aa: CASSLGGGGETQYF
cdr3_nt: TGTGCCAGCAGTCTGGGGGGTGGGGGAGAGACCCAGTACTTC

v_call: TRBV30
clone_size: once
j_call: TRBJ1-2
d_call: TRBD1
cdr3_aa: CAWSGGTGGYGYTF
cdr3_nt: TGTGCCTGGAGTGGGGGGACAGGGGGATATGGCTACACCTTC

v_call: TRBV28
clone_size: .
j_call: TRBJ1-5
d_call: TRBD1
cdr3_aa: CASRSETGSNQPQHF
cdr3_nt: TGTGCCAGCAGGTCGGAGACAGGGTCCAATCAGCCCCAGCATTTT

v_call: TRBV7-2
clone_size: .
j_call: TRBJ2-7
d_call: TRBD2
cdr3_aa: CASSFLAGGSYEQYF
cdr3_nt: TGTGCCAGCAGCTTTTTAGCGGGAGGATCCTACGAGCAGTACTTC

v_call: TRBV28
clone_size: .
j_call: TRBJ1-4
d_call: TRBD1
cdr3_aa: CASSLRQGREKLFF
cdr3_nt: TGTGCCAGCAGTTTACGACAGGGTAGGGAAAAACTGTTTTTT

v_call: TRBV21-1
clone_size: .
j_call: TRBJ1-2
d_call: .
cdr3_aa: CASSKEWAGAAGFTGYTF
cdr3_nt: TGTGCCAGCAGCAAAGAATGGGCAGGGGCGGCGGGCTTCACGGGCTACACCTTC

v_call: TRBV28
clone_size: .
j_call: TRBJ1-3
d_call: .
cdr3_aa: CASSRGHSFSGNTIYF
cdr3_nt: TGTGCCAGCAGCCGGGGACATTCCTTCTCTGGAAACACCATATATTTT

v_call: TRBV25-1
clone_size: few
j_call: TRBJ1-4
d_call: TRBD1
cdr3_aa: CASSEDRDNEKLFF
cdr3_nt: TGTGCCAGCAGTGAGGACAGGGACAATGAAAAACTGTTTTTT

v_call: TRBV6-4
clone_size: .
j_call: TRBJ1-1
d_call: .
cdr3_aa: CASSDPGRGTEAFF
cdr3_nt: TGTGCCAGCAGTGACCCGGGGAGGGGAACTGAAGCTTTCTTT

v_call: TRBV28
clone_size: .
j_call: TRBJ1-2
d_call: .
cdr3_aa: CASSFGGSLNYGYTF
cdr3_nt: TGTGCCAGCAGTTTCGGAGGGTCCCTTAACTATGGCTACACCTTC

v_call: TRBV13
clone_size: .
j_call: TRBJ2-7
d_call: .
cdr3_aa: CASSIWDKSYEQYF
cdr3_nt: TGTGCCAGCAGCATATGGGACAAGTCCTACGAGCAGTACTTC

v_call: TRBV28
clone_size: .
j_call: TRBJ1-5
d_call: .
cdr3_aa: CASSFPGGGNNQPQHF
cdr3_nt: TGTGCCAGCAGTTTTCCCGGCGGAGGGAACAATCAGCCCCAGCATTTT

v_call: TRBV19
clone_size: .
j_call: TRBJ2-1
d_call: .
cdr3_aa: CASSITNNEQFF
cdr3_nt: TGTGCCAGTAGTATCACTAACAATGAGCAGTTCTTC

v_call: TRBV6-1
clone_size: medium-sized
j_call: TRBJ1-5
d_call: .
cdr3_aa: CASLEQPYSNQPQHF
cdr3_nt: TGTGCCAGCTTAGAACAGCCTTATAGCAATCAGCCCCAGCATTTT

v_call: TRBV5-4
clone_size: .
j_call: TRBJ2-2
d_call: TRBD2
cdr3_aa: CASSREGSGELFF
cdr3_nt: TGTGCCAGCAGCCGGGAGGGGTCCGGGGAGCTGTTTTTT

v_call: TRBV14
clone_size: .
j_call: TRBJ2-1
d_call: .
cdr3_aa: CASSQDWSEQFF
cdr3_nt: TGTGCCAGCAGCCAAGATTGGAGTGAGCAGTTCTTC

v_call: TRBV5-6
clone_size: .
j_call: TRBJ1-5
d_call: .
cdr3_aa: CASSSRQVSSNQPQHF
cdr3_nt: TGTGCCAGCAGCTCTAGACAGGTCTCTAGCAATCAGCCCCAGCATTTT

v_call: TRBV5-4
clone_size: .
j_call: TRBJ1-1
d_call: .
cdr3_aa: CASSLELLNTEAFF
cdr3_nt: TGTGCCAGCAGCTTGGAGCTGTTGAACACTGAAGCTTTCTTT

v_call: TRBV27
clone_size: .
j_call: TRBJ2-7
d_call: TRBD2
cdr3_aa: CASSRGGLREDSYEQYF
cdr3_nt: TGTGCCAGCAGTCGCGGGGGGTTGAGGGAGGACTCCTACGAGCAGTACTTC

v_call: TRBV28
clone_size: .
j_call: TRBJ2-7
d_call: .
cdr3_aa: CASSARDFGRAEQYF
cdr3_nt: TGTGCCAGCAGTGCCCGGGACTTCGGACGGGCCGAGCAGTACTTC

v_call: TRBV2
clone_size: .
j_call: TRBJ2-7
d_call: TRBD1
cdr3_aa: CASSQDRGLLPEQYF
cdr3_nt: TGTGCCAGCAGTCAGGACAGGGGCCTCTTACCCGAGCAGTACTTC

v_call: TRBV28
clone_size: .
j_call: TRBJ2-7
d_call: TRBD2
cdr3_aa: CASSFSSGSSHEQYF
cdr3_nt: TGTGCCAGCAGCTTCTCTAGCGGGAGTAGCCACGAGCAGTACTTC

v_call: TRBV21-1
clone_size: .
j_call: TRBJ2-7
d_call: .
cdr3_aa: CASSNLTSGRTPFHEQYF
cdr3_nt: TGTGCCAGCAGCAACCTCACTAGCGGGAGGACCCCTTTCCACGAGCAGTACTTC

v_call: TRBV6-6
clone_size: .
j_call: TRBJ1-2
d_call: TRBD1
cdr3_aa: CASSGQGDYGYTF
cdr3_nt: TGTGCCAGCAGTGGACAGGGGGACTATGGCTACACCTTC

v_call: TRBV5-6
clone_size: once
j_call: TRBJ2-3
d_call: .
cdr3_aa: CASSLKLIWTTTDTQYF
cdr3_nt: TGTGCCAGCAGCTTGAAACTTATATGGACTACCACAGATACGCAGTATTTT

v_call: TRBV9
clone_size: .
j_call: TRBJ2-2
d_call: TRBD1
cdr3_aa: CASSHTDRGNTGELFF
cdr3_nt: TGTGCCAGCAGCCATACGGACAGGGGCAACACCGGGGAGCTGTTTTTT

v_call: TRBV5-1
clone_size: .
j_call: TRBJ2-4
d_call: TRBD2
cdr3_aa: CASSLGGTSLNIQYF
cdr3_nt: TGCGCCAGCAGCTTGGGGGGGACTAGTTTAAACATTCAGTACTTC